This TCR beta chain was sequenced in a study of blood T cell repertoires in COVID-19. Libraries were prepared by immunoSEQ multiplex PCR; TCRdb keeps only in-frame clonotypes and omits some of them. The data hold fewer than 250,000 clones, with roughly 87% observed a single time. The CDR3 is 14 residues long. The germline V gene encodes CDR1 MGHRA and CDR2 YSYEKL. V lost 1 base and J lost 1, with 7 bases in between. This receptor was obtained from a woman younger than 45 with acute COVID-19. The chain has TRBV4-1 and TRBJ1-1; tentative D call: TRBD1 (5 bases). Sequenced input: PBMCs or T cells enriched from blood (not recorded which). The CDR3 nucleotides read TGCGCCAGCAGCCAAGGACAGCCGAACACTGAAGCTTTCTTT. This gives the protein CASSQGQPNTEAFF.